This T cell receptor (beta chain) was documented in a study of shared clonotypes between healthy human individuals. Every subset's genomic DNA went evenly onto several immunoSEQ plates. The method was immunoSEQ multiplex PCR; TCRdb's version includes in-frame clones alone and lacks a portion of them. The sample lists about 1.5 million clones, around 98% occurring once. Germline values: CDR1 ENHRY, CDR2 SYGVKD. The V end was cut by 5 bases, the J end by 3 bases, with 17 bases between. The CDR3 has 15 amino acids. The clonotype was recovered from a man aged 25 to 40 in good health. V and J are TRBV10-3 and TRBJ2-7, with D perhaps matching TRBD2 (5 bases). The sample was naive CD4+ T cells sorted from blood. Subset reported: CD45RA+ positively selected. The CDR3 spells CAISPLTSGNYEQYF. CDR3 in DNA: TGTGCCATCAGTCCCTTAACAAGCGGCAACTACGAGCAGTACTTC.